This entry is about one T cell receptor (beta chain). Antigen specificity is unknown. A much larger clonotype is one base distant, so this may be a read error. Bulk TCR libraries used previously described methods and listed TCR primers. Via MiXCR, TCRdb re-called the PCR reads, giving one row per CDR3 protein. The sample contains hundreds of thousands of distinct CDR3 sequences, just under 20% of which appear only once. The sample originates from a study of molecular identifiers for immune sequencing clone quantification. Each library that profiled naive CD8 cells came from approximately 20,000 to 1,000,000 sorted cells with 10%, 30% or 50% RNA. In germline, CDR1 is LNHDA, CDR2 SQIVND (reference sequence). This CDR3 spans 15 amino acids. Whole-study results and caveats: Barcode collisions between identical TCR molecules could shrink estimates of highly expanded clone sizes.

V is TRBV19 and J is TRBJ1-5; D perhaps matches TRBD1 (5 bases). The specimen was naive CD8+ T cells from blood, with Jurkat cell RNA spiked in. Subset of the sample: FACS-sorted CD8+CD4-CCR7+CD45RA+ naive T cells. This sequence was found in a human donor in good health. Some libraries in this study had Jurkat cell RNA spiked in. CDR3 sequence: CASSILAGHNQPLHF. CDR3 sequence (DNA): TGTGCCAGTAGTATCCTAGCAGGGCACAATCAGCCCCTGCATTTT.